This TCR beta chain is from a study of regulatory T cells in long-lasting Graves disease. Study as a whole: Antithyroid drugs had been taken by newly diagnosed Graves' patients for under 3 months.

V lost 1 base and J 6 bases, leaving 16 bases between the germline ends. CDR1 SGHTA and CDR2 FQGNSA come from the germline V gene. CDR3 length: 15 amino acids. Time point of the sample: newly diagnosed GD, antithyroid drugs for less than 3 months. Extracted PBMC RNA gave rise to the TCR library. Patients met American Thyroid Association criteria for Graves' disease. In building TCR beta libraries, iRepertoire HTBI primers were used together with Arm-PCR of CDR3 regions. TCRdb processed the multiplex PCR reads anew with MiXCR; each CDR3 protein has one entry. The sample lists 400,000 to 500,000 distinct CDR3 sequences; roughly 15% were seen once. The table lists this clonotype with many counts. Its antigen is currently unknown. Study-wide results and caveats: Persistent disease preferred TRBV28, TRBJ1-2 and TRBJ2-5.

These same records also appear under a second study, on T cells in Graves' hyperthyroidism and ophthalmopathy. Per that paper: Clinicians diagnosed patients from clinical symptoms, serum thyroxine and TRAb, thyroid ultrasound and orbital computed tomography.

This chain joins TRBV7-2 and TRBJ2-7, with D possibly matching TRBD2 (6 bases). This TCR derives from a woman between 25 and 40 years old with Graves disease. The specimen was peripheral blood mononuclear cells (PBMCs), collected at new diagnosis, from a patient treated with antithyroid drugs. The CDR3 DNA sequence: TGTGCCAGCAGCTTAGAGGCGGGAAGTAGTGGCGAGCAGTACTTC. Translating gives CASSLEAGSSGEQYF.